The following is a T cell receptor beta chain sequence with its context. The antigen it binds to is not known. The junction differs from germline at one of its ends, possibly a read error. The data stem from a study of cytomegalovirus exposure and HLA in healthy donors (TCRdb year 2017). The study in broad terms: A later analysis indicated that the 100 to 150 validation repertoires were generated on the platform also employed for the approximately 700 repertoires of the first cohort. The aim of the study was to test whether cataloging public T cell receptors could identify signatures of past pathogen exposure. In addition to the first cohort of approximately 650 subjects, a separate validation cohort of 120 different subjects was used. To predict cytomegalovirus infection status, the study combined high-throughput TCR immunosequencing, statistical association of individual TCRs with disease status, and machine learning.

Libraries were built with the immunoSEQ multiplex PCR assay. In the source study's methods: A statistical classification framework was built for diagnosing cytomegalovirus status from the catalog of TCR beta chain sequences. Here the immuneACCESS table is served through TCRdb, limited to in-frame sequences with V and J called. Missing clones are a known gap in these copies; in checked studies unresolved V genes cover under half, and the rest lacks a known reason. That table supplies the V and J calls and clone size; D and trimming were determined from the DNA. In all, the sample holds more than 250,000 clones, and around 86% of those were seen once. More than 0.8% of the sample comes from the top ten. Separate from the approximately 670-subject first cohort, the validation cohort of more than 90 subjects was the group to which the donors belonged. Summary of the overall study and its limitations: Most TCR sequences were observed very rarely across donors, whereas some public TCRs were present in many individuals. Cytomegalovirus status was reported to be diagnosed by the classifier with high specificity and sensitivity in both the original and validation cohorts. All 130 or so repertoires were used to score co-occurrence in the validation cohort in a later analysis, because that analysis had no HLA typing for the cohort. The authors suggested that the approach could potentially be generalized to other disease states and immunological phenotypes. A few of the identified cytomegalovirus-associated TCR beta chains were confirmed in vitro to be specific for cytomegalovirus antigens. Subsequent analysis determined that TCRs grouped into clusters in the first cohort also showed a tendency toward co-occurrence across the roughly 120 validation repertoires, and 94% of cluster scores exceeded 0. In the study, around 150 TCR beta chains were listed as associated with cytomegalovirus.

The germline V gene yields SGHDT for CDR1 and YYEEEE for CDR2. From its cysteine to its phenylalanine, the CDR3 spans 15 amino acids. Only CDR3 DNA is held: 45 bases, read in frame from base 1. The source is a woman aged 18 to 35 in good health and CMV-seronegative. The sample was PBMCs. Rearrangement joined TRBV5-6 to TRBJ2-7; a stretch of 7 junction bases matches TRBD2. The CDR3 has the sequence CASSYLTKRDPDARF. The DNA reads as follows: TGTGCCAGCAGCTATCTAACTAAGCGGGACCCTGATGCACGCTTC.